The text below deals with one T cell receptor (beta chain). Sequencing used immunoSEQ multiplex PCR; TCRdb keeps in-frame clones, though not all of them. The sample shows around 300,000 clones, roughly nine tenths of them seen only once. Trimming at V came to 2 bases and at J to 2 bases, leaving 6 bases not matched to a gene. CDR3 length: 16 residues. From germline, CDR1 is SGHVS and CDR2 FQNEAQ. These data belong to a study of blood T cell repertoires in COVID-19. Looking at the study overall: Acute and convalescent COVID-19 specimens originated in the United States, Italy and Spain.

Input material: peripheral blood. J is TRBJ2-1 and V is TRBV7-8; 7 bases align to TRBD1. The source of this sequence is a man aged 50-60 years with acute or convalescent COVID-19. The CDR3 here is CASSLPDRETYNEQFF. CDR3 nucleotide sequence: TGTGCCAGCAGCTTACCCGACAGGGAGACCTACAATGAGCAGTTCTTC.